The clone carrying this T cell receptor (beta chain) has more than one count but fewer than ten. The antigen remains undetermined. With iRepertoire HTBI primers and Arm-PCR of CDR3 regions, TCR beta libraries were built. TCRdb processed the multiplex PCR reads anew with MiXCR; each CDR3 protein has one entry. The sample includes about 420,000 distinct CDR3 sequences, over 15% of them seen just once. This CDR3 comprises 15 residues. V gave up 2 bases and J gave up 8 bases, with 19 bases separating them. The germline V gene encodes CDR1 SGHDT and CDR2 YYEEEE. Specified time point: newly diagnosed GD, antithyroid drugs for less than 3 months. TCR sequences were obtained from RNA taken from PBMCs. American Thyroid Association guidelines served as the basis for diagnosing Graves' disease. This entry comes from a study of regulatory T cells in long-lasting Graves disease. Study-wide points: There were preferences for TRBV28, TRBJ1-2 and TRBJ2-5 in persistent disease. Compared with new cases, persistent Graves' patients showed reduced TCR diversity.

This sample was shared with a second study, whose subject was T cells in Graves' hyperthyroidism and ophthalmopathy. Turning to that study: In the first-round RT-PCR of the TCR CDR3, the HTBI primer set was used.

This specimen consisted of peripheral blood mononuclear cells (PBMCs), obtained at new diagnosis, from a patient treated with antithyroid drugs. The chain has TRBV5-6 and TRBJ1-1; no clear D. The sequence was collected from a woman between 18 and 30 years old with Graves disease. This CDR3 is CASSFGGLARLEAFF. In DNA, the CDR3 is TGTGCCAGCAGCTTCGGAGGGCTCGCCAGGTTGGAAGCTTTCTTT.